These 23 T cell receptor beta chains came from one sample sequenced in a study of blood T cells in healthy people across ages. Through a sample-barcoded 5' primer and a J-beta primer mix, a second PCR was run for roughly 6 to 12 cycles. TCRdb redid the calling of the 5' RACE reads with MiXCR, one entry per CDR3 protein. The table shows around 700,000 distinct CDR3 sequences, with roughly 25% occurring only once. A further study also used this sample, focusing on T cells of mothers and their children.

The sequenced sample consisted of blood. These TCRs come from a boy aged 5-17 years in good health.

This chain uses TRBV28 with TRBJ2-5; D may match TRBD1 or TRBD2 (5 bases each). Germline-derived CDR1 and CDR2 are MDHEN and SYDVKM. The CDR3 loop spans 17 amino acids. Trimming pared 4 bases from V and 2 bases from J, leaving 20 bases between. The CDR3 spells CASSSFETVGGQETQYF. In DNA form, the CDR3 reads TGTGCCAGCAGTTCCTTCGAGACAGTAGGAGGACAAGAGACCCAGTACTTC.

This clonotype was counted between two and nine times. A junction end diverges from the germline sequence, so it may reflect a read error. The chain joins TRBV7-9 to TRBJ2-1, with 9 bases matching TRBD2. The V gene's germline CDR1 is SEHNR and CDR2 FQNEAQ (reference sequence). This CDR3 comprises 13 residues. CDR3 nucleotides: TGTGCCAGCAGCTTAGAGCGGGAGGACCCACTCGACTTC. Translation gives CASSLEREDPLDF.

The chain carries TRBV29-1 and TRBJ2-5; 9 bases map to TRBD2. V dropped 0 bases and J dropped 5; count of bases not matched to a gene: 10. CDR3 length: 16 amino acids. Germline V gives CDR1 SQVTM, CDR2 ANQGSEA. The CDR3 nucleotides read TGCAGCGTTGAAGATCTCGGCGGGAGGGCTGTGGAGACCCAGTACTTC. It translates to CSVEDLGGRAVETQYF.

This clonotype was found a few times. The chain couples TRBV6-6 to TRBJ2-5, with 7 bases lining up with TRBD1. The CDR3 consists of 15 residues. Germline-derived CDR1 and CDR2 are MNHNY and SVGAGI (reference sequence). The J segment lost 3 bases and the V segment lost 3 bases, leaving 7 bases of the junction unmatched. The CDR3 nucleotides are TGTGCCAGCAGTTATCGGGGTACAGGGGAAGAGACCCAGTACTTC. This translates into CASSYRGTGEETQYF.

This clonotype has a handful of counts. The chain is built from TRBV29-1 and TRBJ1-3; no definite D call. CDR1 SQVTM and CDR2 ANQGSEA come from the germline V gene. CDR3 length: 12 residues. With 5 bases removed from V and 8 bases from J, the gap between germline ends came to 13 bases. The CDR3 nucleotides read TGCAGCGTTCGCAGTCCCGGAGACACCATATATTTT. Amino acids: CSVRSPGDTIYF.

This chain links TRBV25-1 with TRBJ2-7, with D possibly being TRBD1 (5 bases). V lost 3 bases, J lost 7 bases, and 13 bases lay in between. The CDR3 is made up of 13 amino acids. Germline CDR1 MGHDK, CDR2 SYGVNS. The CDR3 sequence: CASSEIRVGEQYF. CDR3 bases: TGTGCCAGCAGTGAGATCAGGGTTGGGGAGCAGTACTTC.

The J gene is TRBJ2-4, the V gene TRBV5-6; perhaps TRBD2 as D (5 bases). The CDR3 has 13 residues. V dropped 3 bases and J dropped 7 bases, with 11 bases sitting between them. Germline CDR1 and CDR2: SGHDT and YYEEEE. CDR3 sequence reads: CASSSRTGNIQYF. CDR3 DNA sequence: TGTGCCAGCAGCTCGCGGACGGGGAACATTCAGTACTTC.

The rearrangement joins TRBV28 to TRBJ2-7; possible D gene TRBD1, 5 bases. V was shortened by 3 bases and J by 6 bases, with 12 bases between the two germline ends. Germline loops: CDR1 MDHEN, CDR2 SYDVKM. The CDR3 length is 13 residues. The CDR3, as DNA: TGTGCCAGCAGTTTCAAGTCAGGGTCCGAGCAGTACTTC. Translating it yields CASSFKSGSEQYF.

The chain employs TRBV20-1 and TRBJ2-1; D possibly matches TRBD1 or TRBD2 (5 bases each). The CDR3 sequence is 17 residues long. The germline gives CDR1 DFQATT, CDR2 SNEGSKA (reference sequence). V was shortened by 0 bases and J by 0 bases, with 15 bases between the two germline ends. Written as DNA, the CDR3 is TGCAGTGCTAGAGACTCCAGAGGGGCGAGCTCCTACAATGAGCAGTTCTTC. Its protein product is CSARDSRGASSYNEQFF.

This clonotype has only a few counts. The germline gene is not matched at one end of the junction; a read error may be the cause. The chain employs TRBV28 and TRBJ2-4, with D possibly being TRBD2 (6 bases). This CDR3 is built from 12 residues. CDR1 and CDR2 from the germline V gene are MDHEN and SYDVKM. The chain's CDR3 is CAGSLAENIQYF. Written as DNA, the CDR3 is TGTGCCGGCAGTTTAGCGGAAAACATTCAGTACTTC.

A few counts support this clonotype. The chain joins TRBV29-1 to TRBJ2-1, with D uncertain. Germline V gene data show CDR1 as SQVTM and CDR2 as ANQGSEA. This CDR3 comprises 14 residues. The V and J ends lost 0 bases and 6 bases respectively, with 12 bases between them. CDR3 coding DNA: TGCAGCGTTGAAGATCATCTGGGGTCCAATGAGCAGTTCTTC. Encoded protein: CSVEDHLGSNEQFF.

The chain couples TRBV21-1 to TRBJ2-7; the DNA was not compared with TRBD2, the D call given in the table. TRBV21-1 is a documented pseudogene. CDR3 size: 15 residues. DNA for the CDR3: TGTGCCAGCAGCAAAAGGCGGGGGGCCCCCTACGAGCAGTACTTC. This codes for CASSKRRGAPYEQYF.

The rearrangement uses TRBV12-3 or TRBV12-4 and TRBJ1-5; TRBD1 matches 9 bases. V shed 6 bases and J 6 bases; nucleotides not matched to a gene: 6. The CDR3 runs 14 residues. CDR3 DNA sequence: TGTGCCAGCAGGTGGACAGGGGAAGGTCAGCCCCAGCATTTT. Encoded protein: CASRWTGEGQPQHF.

CDR3 bases: TGTGCCGTCTTCTCTGCGCTCGGCTACACCTTC. Amino acids: CAVFSALGYTF. The V call is TRBV2, the J call TRBJ1-2; D unresolved. Trimming took off 11 bases at V and 8 bases at J, with 15 bases between the two ends. Germline CDR1 SNHLY, CDR2 FYNNEI. The CDR3 is made up of 11 amino acids.

J is TRBJ2-1 and V is TRBV12-3 or TRBV12-4, with no clear D. The V end lost 8 bases, the J end lost 6 bases, and 11 bases lay between the germline ends. CDR3 length: 12 amino acids. CDR3 amino acids: CASRAGPNEQFF. The CDR3 bases are TGTGCCAGCCGGGCTGGGCCCAATGAGCAGTTCTTC.

CDR3 amino acids: CASSFPATDTQYF. The CDR3, as DNA: TGTGCCAGCAGTTTCCCTGCTACAGATACGCAGTATTTT. The J gene is TRBJ2-3, the V gene TRBV27; unclear D gene. This CDR3 is built from 13 residues. CDR1 and CDR2 (germline): MNHEY, SMNVEV (reference sequence). V gave up 3 bases and J gave up 3 bases, with 7 bases separating them.

V usage is TRBV29-1 and J usage is TRBJ2-7; the D gene is possibly TRBD2 (5 bases). Per germline, CDR1 SQVTM and CDR2 ANQGSEA. The CDR3 consists of 11 residues. Between the trimmed V and J ends, which lost 7 bases and 4 bases, there was a span of 11 bases. CDR3 sequence (DNA): TGCAGCGGGGGTAGGGAGTACGAGCAGTACTTC. As protein: CSGGREYEQYF.

The V gene is TRBV5-5, the J gene TRBJ2-5; 9 bases line up with TRBD1. Germline-derived CDR1 and CDR2 are SGHKS and YYEKEE (reference sequence). This CDR3 comprises 15 residues. V trimming: 0 bases; J trimming: 5 bases; junction bases outside the gene matches: 5. CDR3 DNA sequence: TGTGCCAGCAGCTTGGAGGGGACAGGGTGGGAGACCCAGTACTTC. Translating gives CASSLEGTGWETQYF.

This clonotype has at least ten counts. The V and J genes are TRBV7-9 and TRBJ2-7; D perhaps matches TRBD2 (6 bases). V was shortened by 4 bases and J by 1 base, with 8 bases between the two germline ends. Germline V gene data show CDR1 as SEHNR and CDR2 as FQNEAQ (reference sequence). This CDR3 is built from 13 residues. The CDR3 loop is CASSSGGSYEQYF. The DNA for the CDR3 is TGTGCCAGCAGCTCCGGGGGTTCCTACGAGCAGTACTTC.

V is TRBV20-1 and J is TRBJ2-5; D call uncertain. With the DNA end fitting TRBJ2-1 better, the J assignment may be wrong. CDR3 length: 12 residues. Germline V lookup: CDR1 DFQATT, CDR2 SNEGSKA (reference sequence). CDR3 coding DNA: TGCAGTGCTAGAGCCACAGCCAATGAGCAGTTCTTC. Residues: CSARATANEQFF.

This clonotype was counted only a few times. The rearrangement links TRBV3-1 to TRBJ2-5; 7 bases match TRBD2. The V and J ends lost 0 bases and 5 bases, in that order; junction bases with no gene match: 21. CDR3 size: 20 residues. CDR1 and CDR2 from the germline V gene are LGHDT and YNNKEL (reference sequence). The DNA of the CDR3 is TGTGCCAGCAGCCAAGATCGGATCCTAGCGGCTAAGAAACAAAGGGAGACCCAGTACTTC. It yields the protein CASSQDRILAAKKQRETQYF.

This clonotype was counted a few times. V gene TRBV6-5 combines with J gene TRBJ2-3; no definite D call. This CDR3 region has 14 residues. Trimming removed 1 base from V and 2 bases from J, with 7 bases in between. Germline CDR1 reads MNHEY; CDR2 reads SVGAGI. The CDR3 coding sequence is TGTGCCAGCAGTTACTGGCAGAACACAGATACGCAGTATTTT. Residues: CASSYWQNTDTQYF.

The chain employs TRBV18 and TRBJ2-5; possible D gene TRBD1, 6 bases. The J call is uncertain, as TRBJ2-7 better fits the DNA end. The CDR3 totals 17 residues. Germline V gene data show CDR1 as KGHSH and CDR2 as LQKENI. The CDR3 is CASSRTNTGSSFYEQYF. The CDR3 DNA follows: TGTGCCAGCTCACGAACTAATACAGGGTCCTCTTTCTACGAGCAGTACTTC.